The clone carrying this T cell receptor beta chain was seen only a few times. Antigen unknown. These data originate in a study of vaccination effects on CD4 cells after COVID-19. Some clones are missing from TCRdb's copy, which holds only in-frame ones; the method was immunoSEQ multiplex PCR. The sample has just under 75,000 clones; around 70% are singletons. The CDR3 is 15 residues long. The V end lost 1 base, the J end lost 5 bases, and 14 bases lay between the germline ends. Per the germline V gene, CDR1 is MNHNS and CDR2 is SASEGT. Researchers isolated CD4+ T cells once less than 13 days of culture had elapsed. Two doses of BNT162b2 or mRNA-1273 vaccine were administered to participants.

The sequence was obtained from a human donor who received a COVID-19 vaccine. This chain links TRBV6-1 with TRBJ1-2; maybe TRBD1 (5 bases). Material: CD4+ T cells from PBMCs cultured without peptide, obtained after COVID-19 vaccination. CDR3 in amino acids: CASSEGDRAFYGYTF. CDR3 nucleotides: TGTGCCAGCAGTGAAGGGGACCGGGCCTTTTATGGCTACACCTTC.